Here is one T cell receptor (beta chain) with its context. What it binds is unknown. The data originate from a study of radiotherapy plus CTLA-4 blockade in lung cancer. In the study overall: In around 17% of patients, objective responses were seen; approximately 30% had disease control. General observations from the study: Expansion in blood of tumor-derived TCR clones was seen after radiotherapy plus ipilimumab. Per reports, early blood T cell clone dynamics, plus interferon-beta, forecast response most strongly.

Using immunoSEQ multiplex PCR, the repertoire was profiled, and TCRdb retains in-frame clones only, with some absent. The sample has tens of thousands of clones, around 77% seen once; the top ten hold approximately 2.4%. V lost 2 bases to trimming and J lost 7 bases, with 11 bases between them. CDR1 and CDR2 (germline): MDHEN, SYDVKM. CDR3 size: 13 residues. V and J are TRBV28 and TRBJ2-5, with D tentatively TRBD2 (6 bases). The material sequenced was peripheral blood, taken from a patient treated with radiotherapy plus ipilimumab. The origin of this receptor is a human donor with non-small cell lung cancer whose response to radiotherapy plus ipilimumab could not be evaluated. The CDR3 loop reads CASSLLASGTQYF. CDR3 DNA: TGTGCCAGCAGTTTACTAGCGTCGGGGACCCAGTACTTC. Drawing the rest from reference TRBV28 and TRBJ2-5, the complete variable domain is DVKVTQSSRYLVKRTGEKVFLECVQDMDHENMFWYRQDPGLGLRLIYFSYDVKMKEKGDIPEGYSVSREKKERFSLILESASTNQTSMYLCASSLLASGTQYFGPGTRLLVL.